These 10 T cell receptor beta chains came from one sample sequenced in a study of blood T cell repertoires in COVID-19. This table comes from immunoSEQ multiplex PCR, and its TCRdb copy is limited to in-frame clones, with some not included. The sample holds 150,000 to 200,000 clones; around four fifths are singletons and the top ten take 20% to 25%. Sequences were obtained from peripheral blood. These TCRs come from an elderly woman with acute or convalescent COVID-19.

This chain links TRBV23-1 with TRBJ2-7; tentative D call: TRBD2 (6 bases). TRBV23-1 is an ORF, and what it does is uncertain. The CDR3 is 15 residues long. The V and J ends lost 3 bases and 1 base respectively, with 13 bases between them. The CDR3: CASSHGLATSYEQYF. The CDR3 nucleotides are TGCGCCAGCAGTCATGGCCTAGCGACTTCCTACGAGCAGTACTTC.

This clone has just a few counts. The genes are TRBV6-6 and TRBJ1-2, with 11 positions matching TRBD1. CDR1 and CDR2 (germline): MNHNY, SVGAGI (reference sequence). V lost 8 bases to trimming and J lost 6 bases; unmatched junction nucleotides: 8. The CDR3 is made up of 14 amino acids. Here the CDR3 DNA reads TGTGCCAGCCAACGGGACAGGGGGGTTGATGGCTACACCTTC. This encodes CASQRDRGVDGYTF.

The DNA of the CDR3 is TGTGCCATCAGTGAGGGGACTAGCCGAAGTGCAGATACGCAGTATTTT. It translates to CAISEGTSRSADTQYF. The chain combines TRBV10-3 with TRBJ2-3, with 9 positions matching TRBD2. J gave up 4 bases and V 2 bases, and 7 bases lay outside the gene matches. The CDR3 length is 16 residues. Germline CDR1 and CDR2: ENHRY and SYGVKD.

In its sample, this clone was seen a few times. The chain carries TRBV12-3 or TRBV12-4 and TRBJ1-2; TRBD1 agrees at 8 bases. V gave up 6 bases and J gave up 8 bases; unmatched junction bases: 8. The CDR3 is 13 residues long. In nucleotides, the CDR3 is TGTGCCAGCAGCGACAGGGGACCACACGGCTACACCTTC. Amino acids: CASSDRGPHGYTF.

The V call is TRBV6-1, the J call TRBJ2-5; 11 bases map to TRBD2. Germline CDR1 is MNHNS and CDR2 is SASEGT. The CDR3 covers 15 residues. V lost 2 bases and J lost 5; bases outside the gene matches: 4. The DNA of the CDR3 is TGTGCCAGCAGTGAAACTAGCGGGAGTTTTGAGACCCAGTACTTC. Amino acid sequence: CASSETSGSFETQYF.

The chain has TRBV27 and TRBJ2-2; D call uncertain. Trimming pared 8 bases from V and 3 bases from J, leaving 16 bases between. The CDR3 runs to 15 residues. Germline-derived CDR1 and CDR2 are MNHEY and SMNVEV (reference sequence). The CDR3 DNA reads as TGTGCCAGCCAAACGTGGGCCACTTACACCGGGGAGCTGTTTTTT. Protein sequence: CASQTWATYTGELFF.

The rearrangement links TRBV19 to TRBJ1-1, with TRBD1 identical over 9 bases. Germline lookup yields CDR1 LNHDA and CDR2 SQIVND (reference sequence). Germline trimming cut 5 bases from V and 2 bases from J; bases unmatched to any gene: 3. The CDR3 runs to 14 residues. The CDR3 DNA reads as TGTGCCAGTAGTTCGGGACAGGGAAACACTGAAGCTTTCTTT. Translating it yields CASSSGQGNTEAFF.

The J gene is TRBJ2-1, the V gene TRBV6-5; perhaps TRBD2 as D (6 bases). V lost 6 bases to trimming and J lost 0 bases, with 12 bases between them. The CDR3 length is 15 residues. Germline assignment: CDR1 MNHEY and CDR2 SVGAGI. The CDR3 here is CASSVGTVSYNEQFF. The DNA for the CDR3 is TGTGCCAGCAGCGTTGGGACTGTCTCCTACAATGAGCAGTTCTTC.

V is TRBV10-3 and J is TRBJ2-7; 10 bases align to TRBD2. The J segment lost 1 base and the V segment lost 4 bases, leaving 13 bases of the junction unmatched. The germline V gene encodes CDR1 ENHRY and CDR2 SYGVKD. The CDR3 runs to 18 residues. The CDR3 nucleotides are TGTGCCATCAGTGGCCTTGGGGCTAGCGGGAGTGCGTCCTACGAGCAGTACTTC. Amino acid sequence: CAISGLGASGSASYEQYF.

The chain links TRBV6-2 or TRBV6-3 to TRBJ2-2, with D unresolved. The CDR3 runs 16 residues. CDR1 is MNHEY, CDR2 SVGEGT, per germline. Trimming took 0 bases from V and 0 from J, leaving 8 bases between them. CDR3 in amino acids: CASSYSSRANTGELFF. CDR3 DNA: TGTGCCAGCAGTTACTCCTCCCGCGCGAACACCGGGGAGCTGTTTTTT.